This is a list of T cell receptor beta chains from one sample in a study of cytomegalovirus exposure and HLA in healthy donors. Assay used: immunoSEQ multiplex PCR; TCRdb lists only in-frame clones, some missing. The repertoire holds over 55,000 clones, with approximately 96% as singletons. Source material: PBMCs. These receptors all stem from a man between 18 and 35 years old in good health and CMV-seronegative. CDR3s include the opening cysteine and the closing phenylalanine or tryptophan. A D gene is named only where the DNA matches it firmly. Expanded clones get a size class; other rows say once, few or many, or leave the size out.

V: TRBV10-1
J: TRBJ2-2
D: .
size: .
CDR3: CASSEVALNTGELFF
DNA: TGCGCCAGCAGTGAGGTAGCGCTAAACACCGGGGAGCTGTTTTTT

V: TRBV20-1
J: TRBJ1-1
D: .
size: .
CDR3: CSARVIEAFF
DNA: TGCAGTGCTAGAGTTATTGAAGCTTTCTTT

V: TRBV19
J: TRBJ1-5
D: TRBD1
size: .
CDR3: CASSTRQGSQPQHF
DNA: TGTGCCAGTAGTACCCGACAGGGAAGTCAGCCCCAGCATTTT

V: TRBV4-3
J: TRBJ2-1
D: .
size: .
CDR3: CASSQGRGTYNEQFF
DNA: TGCGCCAGCAGCCAAGGGCGGGGTACCTACAATGAGCAGTTCTTC

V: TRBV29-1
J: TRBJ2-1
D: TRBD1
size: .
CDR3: CSGDRENEQFF
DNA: TGCAGCGGGGACAGAGAAAATGAGCAGTTCTTC

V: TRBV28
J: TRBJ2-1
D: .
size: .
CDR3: CASSLRSLADEQFF
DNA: TGTGCCAGCAGTTTACGAAGCCTAGCTGATGAGCAGTTCTTC

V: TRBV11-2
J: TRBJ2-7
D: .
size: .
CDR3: CASSQGTYEQYF
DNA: TGTGCCAGCAGCCAGGGTACCTACGAGCAGTACTTC

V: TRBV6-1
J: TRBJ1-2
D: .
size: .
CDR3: CASRWGQFYGYTF
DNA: TGTGCCAGCAGATGGGGGCAGTTCTATGGCTACACCTTC

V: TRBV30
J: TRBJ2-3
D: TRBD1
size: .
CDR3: CAWSNRDRGDTQYF
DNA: TGTGCCTGGAGTAACCGGGACAGGGGTGATACGCAGTATTTT

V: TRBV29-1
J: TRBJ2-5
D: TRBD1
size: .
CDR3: CSTGQGGETQYF
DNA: TGCAGCACCGGACAGGGCGGAGAGACCCAGTACTTC

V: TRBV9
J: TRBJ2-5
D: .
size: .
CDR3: CASSAGDIETQYF
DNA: TGTGCCAGCAGCGCAGGGGATATAGAGACCCAGTACTTC

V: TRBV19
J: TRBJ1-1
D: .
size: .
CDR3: CASSSGPRNTEAFF
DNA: TGTGCCAGTAGTTCGGGTCCTCGTAACACTGAAGCTTTCTTT

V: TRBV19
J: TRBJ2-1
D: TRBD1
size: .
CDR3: CASSKDRGRPNEQFF
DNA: TGTGCCAGTAGTAAGGACAGGGGGCGCCCCAATGAGCAGTTCTTC

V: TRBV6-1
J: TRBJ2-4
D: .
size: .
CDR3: CASSTQGHAKNIQYF
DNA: TGTGCCAGCAGCACCCAGGGACATGCCAAAAACATTCAGTACTTC

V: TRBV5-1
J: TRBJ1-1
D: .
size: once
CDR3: CASSSLGGMNTEAFF
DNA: TGCGCCAGCAGCTCGCTGGGGGGTATGAACACTGAAGCTTTCTTT

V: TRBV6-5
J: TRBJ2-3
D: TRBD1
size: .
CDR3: CASSQQGRTDTQYF
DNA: TGTGCCAGCAGCCAACAGGGGCGCACAGATACGCAGTATTTT

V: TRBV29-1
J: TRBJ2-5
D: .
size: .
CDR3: CSVVGGLPRETQYF
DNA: TGCAGCGTAGTGGGGGGACTCCCTCGGGAGACCCAGTACTTC

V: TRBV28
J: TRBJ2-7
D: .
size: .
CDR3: CASSSHGLVPQYF
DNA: TGTGCCAGCAGTTCCCACGGTTTAGTCCCTCAGTACTTC

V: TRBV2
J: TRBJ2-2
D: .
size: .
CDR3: CASRGTAGTGELFF
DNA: TGTGCCAGCAGGGGGACCGCGGGGACCGGGGAGCTGTTTTTT

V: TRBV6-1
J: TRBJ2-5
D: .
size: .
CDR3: CASSEARVGTQYF
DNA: TGTGCCAGCAGTGAAGCGAGGGTAGGGACCCAGTACTTC

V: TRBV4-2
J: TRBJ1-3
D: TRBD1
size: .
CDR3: CASSQGGTAAGNTIYF
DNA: TGTGCCAGCAGCCAAGGCGGGACAGCAGCTGGAAACACCATATATTTT

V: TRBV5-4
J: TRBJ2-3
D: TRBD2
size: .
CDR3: CASSSPGLAVTDTQYF
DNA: TGTGCCAGCAGCTCCCCCGGACTAGCGGTCACAGATACGCAGTATTTT

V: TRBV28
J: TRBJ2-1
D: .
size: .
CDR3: CASSPSTQGFLSYNEQFF
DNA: TGTGCCAGCAGTCCCAGTACACAGGGATTCCTCTCCTACAATGAGCAGTTCTTC

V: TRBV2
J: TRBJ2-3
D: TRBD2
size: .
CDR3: CASSETQGGNTQYF
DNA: TGTGCCAGCAGTGAAACTCAGGGAGGGAATACGCAGTATTTT

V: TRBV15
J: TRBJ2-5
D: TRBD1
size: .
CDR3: CATSFGQGQETQYF
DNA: TGTGCCACCAGTTTTGGACAGGGTCAAGAGACCCAGTACTTC

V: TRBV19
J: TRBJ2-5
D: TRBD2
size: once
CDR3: CASRYAGGETQYF
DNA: TGTGCCAGTAGATATGCGGGAGGTGAGACCCAGTACTTC

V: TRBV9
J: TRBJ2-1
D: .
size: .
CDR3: CASSVGSAAYNEQFF
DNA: TGTGCCAGCAGCGTAGGCAGCGCGGCCTACAATGAGCAGTTCTTC

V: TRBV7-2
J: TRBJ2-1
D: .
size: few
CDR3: CASTPRGTYNEQFF
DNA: TGTGCCAGCACCCCTCGCGGGACGTACAATGAGCAGTTCTTC

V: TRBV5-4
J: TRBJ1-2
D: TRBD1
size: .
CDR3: CASSLDRVVNYGYTF
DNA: TGTGCCAGCAGCCTGGACAGGGTGGTTAACTATGGCTACACCTTC

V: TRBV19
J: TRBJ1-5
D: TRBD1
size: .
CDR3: CASSMEGTGTRQPQHF
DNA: TGTGCCAGTAGTATGGAAGGGACAGGGACGAGGCAGCCCCAGCATTTT

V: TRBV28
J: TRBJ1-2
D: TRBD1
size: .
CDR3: CASSSTGGYGYTF
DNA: TGTGCCAGCAGTTCTACAGGGGGCTATGGCTACACCTTC

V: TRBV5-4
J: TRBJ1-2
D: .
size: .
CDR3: CASSLDLGEYGYTF
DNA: TGTGCCAGCAGCTTGGATCTAGGGGAATATGGCTACACCTTC

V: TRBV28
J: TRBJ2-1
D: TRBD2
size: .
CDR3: CASRNFLPGLDGSYNEQFF
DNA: TGTGCCAGCAGAAACTTTCTCCCGGGACTAGATGGCTCCTACAATGAGCAGTTCTTC

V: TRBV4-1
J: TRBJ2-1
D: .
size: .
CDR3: CASSPRLGSSYNEQFF
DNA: TGCGCCAGCAGCCCCAGACTCGGTAGCTCCTACAATGAGCAGTTCTTC

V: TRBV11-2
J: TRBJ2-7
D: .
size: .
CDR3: CASSPDPGPIYEQYF
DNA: TGTGCCAGCAGCCCTGATCCGGGTCCTATCTACGAGCAGTACTTC

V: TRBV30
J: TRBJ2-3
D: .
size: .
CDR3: CAWSIRADTQYF
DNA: TGTGCCTGGAGTATTCGGGCAGATACGCAGTATTTT

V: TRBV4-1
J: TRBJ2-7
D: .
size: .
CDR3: CASSPQAREPEQYF
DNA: TGCGCCAGCAGCCCACAAGCCCGGGAGCCCGAGCAGTACTTC

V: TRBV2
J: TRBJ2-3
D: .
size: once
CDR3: CASSGIPGSTDTQYF
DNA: TGTGCCAGCAGTGGTATCCCGGGTAGCACAGATACGCAGTATTTT